The 8 T cell receptor beta chains below were found in one sample sequenced in a study of regulatory T cells. Their antigens are not known. Whole-study results and caveats: In CD3G-deficient patients, conventional CD4+ T cells were enriched for hydrophobic CDR3 residues at positions 6 and 7.

The primer mix had 52 TRBV and 13 TRBJ primers. Produced via immunoSEQ multiplex PCR; TCRdb's table is partial and in-frame only. The table lists over 25,000 clones, about 94% of them singletons. What was sequenced was conventional CD4+ T cells sorted from blood. The receptors stem from a child aged 2 to 9 with CD3G deficiency.

The J gene is TRBJ2-7, the V gene TRBV28; D is perhaps TRBD2 (6 bases). This CDR3 has 14 amino acids. CDR1 is MDHEN and CDR2 is SYDVKM in the germline V gene. The V gene lost 6 bases and the J gene lost 3 bases, with 15 bases spanning the gap. CDR3 nucleotide sequence: TGTGCCAGCAGGAGAGCCGGGGGAGGCTACGAGCAGTACTTC. Translating it yields CASRRAGGGYEQYF.

The chain links TRBV6-1 to TRBJ2-7, with D unclear. Trimming shortened V by 8 bases and J by 2 bases, and 13 bases separated the two germline ends. The germline V gene encodes CDR1 MNHNS and CDR2 SASEGT. This CDR3 is built from 13 residues. The CDR3 DNA is TGTGCCAGCTTGAACGGATTCACCTACGAGCAGTACTTC. Amino acid sequence: CASLNGFTYEQYF.

V and J are TRBV28 and TRBJ1-5; maybe TRBD1 (5 bases). The V end was cut by 4 bases, the J end by 9 bases, with 10 bases between. Germline V gene sequence: CDR1 MDHEN, CDR2 SYDVKM. CDR3 length: 12 residues. The CDR3 here is CASSYRTGPQHF. The CDR3, as DNA: TGTGCCAGCAGTTACAGGACGGGGCCCCAGCATTTT.

J is TRBJ2-2 and V is TRBV4-1, with D possibly being TRBD2 (6 bases). The CDR3 contains 15 residues. The V end lost 4 bases, the J end lost 6 bases, and 15 bases lay between the germline ends. Germline CDR1 reads MGHRA; CDR2 reads YSYEKL. CDR3 loop: CASSPVSGVSGELFF. The CDR3 region has the DNA TGCGCCAGCAGCCCAGTTAGCGGAGTCTCCGGGGAGCTGTTTTTT.

The V call is TRBV28, the J call TRBJ2-1, with D maybe TRBD2 (6 bases). The CDR3 extends over 16 amino acids. Germline V CDR1 and CDR2: MDHEN, SYDVKM. Deletions cut 6 bases from V and 4 bases from J, with 19 bases between. CDR3 residues: CASSDTPSGGYNEQFF. CDR3 sequence (DNA): TGTGCCAGCAGCGATACCCCCTCCGGGGGATACAATGAGCAGTTCTTC.

The chain has TRBV18 and TRBJ2-7, with 7 bases matching TRBD2. CDR3 length: 13 amino acids. Germline values: CDR1 KGHSH, CDR2 LQKENI. The trim removed 3 bases at V and 6 bases at J, leaving 5 bases unmatched. The CDR3 bases are TGTGCCAGCTCACCGACTAGCATAGGCGAGCAGTACTTC. Protein: CASSPTSIGEQYF. Combining the CDR3 with reference TRBV18 and TRBJ2-7 gives the whole variable domain NAGVMQNPRHLVRRRGQEARLRCSPMKGHSHVYWYRQLPEEGLKFMVYLQKENIIDESGMPKERFSAEFPKEGPSILRIQQVVRGDSAAYFCASSPTSIGEQYFGPGTRLTVT.

The chain couples TRBV5-1 to TRBJ2-3, with D maybe TRBD1 (6 bases). There are 13 residues in the CDR3. V lost 3 bases and J 4 bases, leaving 9 bases between the germline ends. Germline V gene data show CDR1 as SGHRS and CDR2 as YFSETQ. CDR3 in DNA: TGCGCCAGCAGCTCGGGACAAGCAGATACGCAGTATTTT. This encodes CASSSGQADTQYF.

The chain links TRBV6-5 to TRBJ1-4, with a tentative D call TRBD1 (5 bases). Germline CDR1 reads MNHEY; CDR2 reads SVGAGI. Trimming took off 6 bases at V and 8 bases at J, with 13 bases between the two ends. CDR3 length: 13 amino acids. CDR3: CASRSRVGEKLFF. The CDR3 DNA reads TGTGCCAGCAGGTCCAGGGTAGGGGAAAAACTGTTTTTT.